The 32 T cell receptor beta chains below all came from one sample that was sequenced in a study of cytomegalovirus exposure and HLA in healthy donors. The PCR used 60 Vbeta and 13 Jbeta primers. TCRdb's table, derived via immunoSEQ multiplex PCR, lists solely in-frame clones and lacks some. There are more than 85,000 clones in the sample; 80% to 85% occur only once, and 2.5% to 3% lies in the top ten. Specimen: PBMCs. These receptors originate from a woman aged 55-69 years in good health and CMV-seropositive.

This clone was counted a few times. The chain employs TRBV28 and TRBJ2-3, with 9 bases aligning to TRBD2. Germline assignment: CDR1 MDHEN and CDR2 SYDVKM. The V segment lost 5 bases and the J segment 3 bases; nucleotides outside the gene matches: 18. The CDR3 totals 19 residues. CDR3 amino acids: CASSIELAGSGLGTDTQYF. In nucleotides, the CDR3 is TGTGCCAGCAGTATCGAGCTAGCGGGAAGTGGATTGGGGACAGATACGCAGTATTTT.

This clone was recorded a few times. The chain couples TRBV5-1 to TRBJ1-1, with a weak D call TRBD1 (5 bases). In germline, CDR1 is SGHRS, CDR2 YFSETQ. V lost 0 bases and J 11 bases, leaving 20 bases between the germline ends. This CDR3 is 15 amino acids long. The CDR3 protein is CASSLEAGRSGAAFF. CDR3 bases: TGCGCCAGCAGCTTGGAGGCAGGGAGGTCGGGAGCGGCTTTCTTT.

The V and J genes are TRBV4-1 and TRBJ2-1; a possible D gene is TRBD2 (5 bases). CDR3 size: 16 residues. Trimming shortened V by 0 bases and J by 8 bases, and 17 bases separated the two germline ends. Germline V gene sequence: CDR1 MGHRA, CDR2 YSYEKL. The CDR3 nucleotides are TGCGCCAGCAGCCAAGACAATTCGGACTCCACCTATGAGCAGTTCTTC. Translation: CASSQDNSDSTYEQFF.

This clone showed up just a few times. The gene calls are TRBV13 and TRBJ1-2; D gene ambiguous. Deletions cut 2 bases from V and 3 bases from J, with 13 bases between. CDR1 and CDR2 from the germline V gene are PRHDT and FYEKMQ (reference sequence). CDR3 length: 15 residues. The CDR3 region is CASSLWGERYYGYTF. CDR3 in DNA: TGTGCCAGCAGCTTATGGGGAGAAAGATACTATGGCTACACCTTC.

This clone appeared a single time. This chain uses TRBV7-3 with TRBJ1-2, with 8 bases that match TRBD1. The J segment lost 4 bases and the V segment lost 2 bases, leaving 3 bases of the junction unmatched. The germline V gene encodes CDR1 SGHTA and CDR2 FQGTGA. This CDR3 spans 14 amino acids. The CDR3 loop reads CASSLGQGGYGYTF. The CDR3 DNA is TGTGCCAGCAGCTTAGGACAGGGTGGCTATGGCTACACCTTC. The whole variable domain, remainder taken from reference TRBV7-3 and TRBJ1-2, is GAGVSQTPSNKVTEKGKYVELRCDPISGHTALYWYRQSLGQGPEFLIYFQGTGAADDSGLPNDRFFAVRPEGSVSTLKIQRTERGDSAVYLCASSLGQGGYGYTFGSGTRLTVV.

V and J are TRBV7-4 and TRBJ1-5, with no clear D. Trimming took off 5 bases at V and 8 bases at J, with 22 bases between the two ends. CDR1 is SGHVT and CDR2 is SQSDAQ in the germline V gene. The length of the CDR3 is 16 residues. The CDR3 protein is CASSLRRESRVEPQHF. The CDR3 DNA reads as TGTGCCAGCAGCCTACGACGGGAGAGTCGGGTCGAGCCCCAGCATTTT.

The chain couples TRBV6-4 to TRBJ2-1; 13 bases line up with TRBD2. In germline, CDR1 is MRHNA, CDR2 SNTAGT. Germline trimming cut 5 bases from V and 4 bases from J; bases unmatched to any gene: 5. This CDR3 contains 16 residues. The CDR3 bases are TGTGCCAGCAGTCGACTAGCGGGAGGACTATACAATGAGCAGTTCTTC. This gives the protein CASSRLAGGLYNEQFF.

The chain links TRBV11-2 to TRBJ1-1; no reliable D call. Germline CDR1 SGHAT, CDR2 FQNNGV. The V end was cut by 3 bases, the J end by 1 base, with 6 bases between. The CDR3 has 13 residues. This CDR3 is CASSLRRNTEAFF. For the CDR3, the DNA is TGTGCCAGCAGCTTGAGGAGGAACACTGAAGCTTTCTTT. The full variable domain, completed using reference TRBV11-2 and TRBJ1-1, is EAGVAQSPRYKIIEKRQSVAFWCNPISGHATLYWYQQILGQGPKLLIQFQNNGVVDDSQLPKDRFSAERLKGVDSTLKIQPAKLEDSAVYLCASSLRRNTEAFFGQGTRLTVV.

The V call is TRBV27, the J call TRBJ2-7; perhaps TRBD1 as D (6 bases). Germline CDR1 MNHEY, CDR2 SMNVEV (reference sequence). The V gene lost 6 bases and the J gene lost 4 bases, with 16 bases spanning the gap. The length of the CDR3 is 14 residues. CDR3 DNA: TGTGCCAGCAGGATACAGGGCCCTTTATACGAGCAGTACTTC. This encodes CASRIQGPLYEQYF.

This chain uses TRBV28 with TRBJ1-5; 7 nucleotides match TRBD1. The CDR3 spans 14 residues. Trimming at V came to 6 bases and at J to 1 base, leaving 3 bases not matched to a gene. Germline lookup yields CDR1 MDHEN and CDR2 SYDVKM. CDR3 DNA: TGTGCCAGCAGCGCAGGGGGAAGCAATCAGCCCCAGCATTTT. Translation gives CASSAGGSNQPQHF.

This clone has only a few counts. The chain employs TRBV10-3 and TRBJ1-1; tentative D call: TRBD1 (5 bases). Germline CDR1 is ENHRY and CDR2 is SYGVKD. CDR3 length: 16 residues. The germline V and J ends were trimmed by 2 bases and 4 bases, with 17 bases remaining between them. In DNA, the CDR3 is TGTGCCATCAGTGAGAGTAGGCGGGGAAGGGGCACTGAAGCTTTCTTT. The encoded protein is CAISESRRGRGTEAFF.

This clone came up a few times. The V call is TRBV7-9, the J call TRBJ1-4; a possible D gene is TRBD1 (6 bases). The CDR3 spans 16 residues. V lost 2 bases and J lost 6, with 16 bases in between. Germline assignment: CDR1 SEHNR and CDR2 FQNEAQ (reference sequence). CDR3 nucleotide sequence: TGTGCCAGCAGCTTAAACAACAGGGAATCGCATGAAAAACTGTTTTTT. Encoded protein: CASSLNNRESHEKLFF.

CDR3 sequence: CAMGAASIYEQYF. In DNA form, the CDR3 reads TGTGCCATGGGAGCGGCGTCGATCTACGAGCAGTACTTC. V usage is TRBV10-3 and J usage is TRBJ2-7, with D perhaps TRBD2 (5 bases). CDR3 size: 13 residues. Trimming pared 9 bases from V and 3 bases from J, leaving 15 bases between. Germline loops: CDR1 ENHRY, CDR2 SYGVKD.

Comments on this clone: At one end the junction does not follow the germline gene, possibly because of a read error. The V call is TRBV7-2, the J call TRBJ1-3; TRBD1 aligns across 7 bases. Germline V gene sequence: CDR1 SGHTA, CDR2 FQGNSA. The length of the CDR3 is 14 residues. The CDR3: CASSPTGSENTIYF. CDR3 bases: TGTGCCAGCAGCCCGACAGGGTCTGAAAACACCATATATTTT.

As regards this clone: Other nucleotide sequences from this sample produce the same CDR3. V gene TRBV28 combines with J gene TRBJ2-1, with D tentatively TRBD2 (6 bases). Per the germline V gene, CDR1 is MDHEN and CDR2 is SYDVKM. The CDR3 consists of 16 residues. The germline V and J ends were trimmed by 0 bases and 0 bases, with 9 bases remaining between them. The CDR3 is CASSLWRGSSYNEQFF. DNA for the CDR3: TGTGCCAGCAGTTTATGGCGGGGAAGCTCCTACAATGAGCAGTTCTTC.

V usage is TRBV5-4 and J usage is TRBJ1-3, with TRBD1 identical over 8 bases. The CDR3 sequence is 13 residues long. The J segment lost 8 bases and the V segment lost 4 bases, leaving 5 bases of the junction unmatched. Germline values: CDR1 SGHNT, CDR2 YYREEE (reference sequence). The CDR3 bases are TGTGCCAGCAGCATGGGACAGGTGGACACCATATATTTT. Translated, it gives CASSMGQVDTIYF. The complete variable domain, with remaining parts taken from reference TRBV5-4 and TRBJ1-3, reads ETGVTQSPTHLIKTRGQQVTLRCSSQSGHNTVSWYQQALGQGPQFIFQYYREEENGRGNFPPRFSGLQFPNYSSELNVNALELDDSALYLCASSMGQVDTIYFGEGSWLTVV.

The CDR3 loop is CATSDSRSYEQYF. The CDR3 DNA sequence: TGTGCCACCTCGGACAGTAGATCCTACGAGCAGTACTTC. The chain joins TRBV19 to TRBJ2-7, with D maybe TRBD1 (6 bases). The V and J ends lost 10 bases and 1 base respectively, with 14 bases between them. This CDR3 is 13 amino acids long. Germline lookup yields CDR1 LNHDA and CDR2 SQIVND (reference sequence).

The chain employs TRBV6-1 and TRBJ2-7, with 9 bases matching TRBD2. CDR1 and CDR2 from the germline V gene are MNHNS and SASEGT. With V trimmed by 11 bases and J by 1 base, 6 bases remained unmatched. CDR3 length: 13 amino acids. The CDR3 spells CAGLTSGSYEQYF. The DNA for the CDR3 is TGTGCCGGCTTGACTAGCGGTTCCTACGAGCAGTACTTC.

CDR3 sequence: CASNRRGSGKYEQYF. The CDR3, as DNA: TGCGCCAGCAACCGCCGGGGTAGCGGGAAGTACGAGCAGTACTTC. The chain couples TRBV10-1 to TRBJ2-7, with 8 bases that match TRBD2. CDR1 and CDR2 from the germline V gene are WNHNN and SYGVQD (reference sequence). V was pared by 7 bases and J by 4 bases, with 12 bases of the junction left unmatched. The CDR3 extends over 15 amino acids.

This sequence joins TRBV19 and TRBJ2-1; 8 nucleotides agree with TRBD2. The CDR3 covers 17 residues. The junction had 10 bases not matched to a gene; V was cut back by 3 bases and J by 3 bases. Germline CDR1 and CDR2: LNHDA and SQIVND (reference sequence). CDR3 coding DNA: TGTGCCAGTAGTATTGCCCGAAGCGGGGGTGGCTACAATGAGCAGTTCTTC. Translation gives CASSIARSGGGYNEQFF. The whole variable domain, remainder taken from reference TRBV19 and TRBJ2-1, is DGGITQSPKYLFRKEGQNVTLSCEQNLNHDAMYWYRQDPGQGLRLIYYSQIVNDFQKGDIAEGYSVSREKKESFPLTVTSAQKNPTAFYLCASSIARSGGGYNEQFFGPGTRLTVL.

The chain uses TRBV6-5 and TRBJ1-1, with TRBD1 as a possible D gene (5 bases). Germline loops: CDR1 MNHEY, CDR2 SVGAGI. Trimming took 11 bases from V and 1 from J, leaving 11 bases between them. The length of the CDR3 is 12 residues. CDR3 sequence: CASGDGNTEAFF. The CDR3 nucleotides read TGTGCCTCGGGGGATGGGAACACTGAAGCTTTCTTT.

The chain links TRBV5-1 to TRBJ2-2, with a possible D match to TRBD1 (6 bases). With 1 base removed from V and 8 bases from J, the gap between germline ends came to 33 bases. The CDR3 has 21 residues. Germline lookup yields CDR1 SGHRS and CDR2 YFSETQ. Here the CDR3 reads CASSLFIPWGYSDGGEGELFF. In DNA form, the CDR3 reads TGCGCCAGCAGCTTGTTCATCCCGTGGGGTTATTCGGATGGGGGCGAGGGGGAGCTGTTTTTT.

The rearrangement uses TRBV4-2 and TRBJ2-7, with D maybe TRBD2 (5 bases). Germline V lookup: CDR1 LGHNA, CDR2 YNFKEQ. The CDR3 covers 14 residues. V lost 0 bases to trimming and J lost 4 bases, with 10 bases between them. The CDR3 reads CASSQDLDFYEQYF. The DNA of the CDR3 is TGTGCCAGCAGCCAAGACCTGGACTTTTACGAGCAGTACTTC.

The genes are TRBV5-4 and TRBJ1-2; D gene ambiguous. The germline gives CDR1 SGHNT, CDR2 YYREEE (reference sequence). The CDR3 has 17 amino acids. V was clipped by 1 base and J by 4 bases, with 20 bases between them. CDR3 bases: TGTGCCAGCAGCTTGAGGAGGGCCCCCGTTAATTCCTATGGCTACACCTTC. It specifies CASSLRRAPVNSYGYTF.

V gene TRBV5-1 combines with J gene TRBJ1-1, with D perhaps matching TRBD1 (5 bases). The CDR3 has 14 amino acids. The germline gives CDR1 SGHRS, CDR2 YFSETQ. Deletions cut 3 bases from V and 0 bases from J, with 9 bases between. The CDR3 spells CASSWGAVNTEAFF. CDR3 nucleotide sequence: TGCGCCAGCAGCTGGGGCGCGGTGAACACTGAAGCTTTCTTT.

The V call is TRBV28, the J call TRBJ1-5; no clear D. The germline V gene encodes CDR1 MDHEN and CDR2 SYDVKM. Trimming took 6 bases from V and 4 from J, leaving 4 bases between them. This CDR3 has 11 residues. The CDR3 loop is CASSVNQPQHF. CDR3 bases: TGTGCCAGCAGCGTTAATCAGCCCCAGCATTTT.

This chain connects TRBV6-1 to TRBJ1-4, with D perhaps matching TRBD1 (5 bases). The length of the CDR3 is 14 residues. Trimming left V 5 bases short and J 10 bases short, with 17 bases between. Germline V CDR1 and CDR2: MNHNS, SASEGT. The CDR3 region is CASSPRGTGGKLFF. The CDR3 DNA reads TGTGCCAGCAGTCCGAGGGGTACGGGGGGAAAACTGTTTTTT.

This clone showed up just a few times. The chain recombines TRBV28 with TRBJ1-3; weak D call: TRBD1 (5 bases). CDR3 length equals 19 residues. Germline V gene sequence: CDR1 MDHEN, CDR2 SYDVKM. With 2 bases removed from V and 0 bases from J, the gap between germline ends came to 20 bases. The CDR3 loop reads CASSLSSHRIDSSGNTIYF. In nucleotides, the CDR3 is TGTGCCAGCAGTTTAAGTAGCCACAGGATAGATAGCTCTGGAAACACCATATATTTT. Together with reference TRBV28 and TRBJ1-3, the CDR3 gives the full variable domain: DVKVTQSSRYLVKRTGEKVFLECVQDMDHENMFWYRQDPGLGLRLIYFSYDVKMKEKGDIPEGYSVSREKKERFSLILESASTNQTSMYLCASSLSSHRIDSSGNTIYFGEGSWLTVV.

A few counts support this clone. The V call is TRBV28, the J call TRBJ1-1; 8 bases fit TRBD1. J was trimmed by 4 bases and V by 3 bases; bases with no gene match: 7. Per germline, CDR1 MDHEN and CDR2 SYDVKM. The CDR3 covers 15 residues. The CDR3 bases are TGTGCCAGCAGTTTTTGGGGACAGGAGAGCACTGAAGCTTTCTTT. It yields the protein CASSFWGQESTEAFF.

In this sample, this clone turned up once. The genes are TRBV7-9 and TRBJ2-3; 9 bases are a match to TRBD1. The trim removed 4 bases at V and 4 bases at J, leaving 9 bases unmatched. Looked up from germline, CDR1 is SEHNR and CDR2 is FQNEAQ (reference sequence). CDR3 length equals 16 residues. Written as DNA, the CDR3 is TGTGCCAGCAGCTCAGCCCGGGACAGGGACGCAGATACGCAGTATTTT. It yields the protein CASSSARDRDADTQYF.

The chain recombines TRBV27 with TRBJ2-1, with 9 positions matching TRBD2. The CDR3 sequence is 16 residues long. The J segment lost 4 bases and the V segment lost 2 bases, leaving 6 bases of the junction unmatched. Germline CDR1 and CDR2: MNHEY and SMNVEV (reference sequence). The CDR3 DNA sequence: TGTGCCAGCAGTTTAAGGCCTAGCGGGATATACAATGAGCAGTTCTTC. It yields the protein CASSLRPSGIYNEQFF.

The chain is built from TRBV28 and TRBJ1-5, with 8 bases fitting TRBD1. V was pared by 8 bases and J by 5 bases, with 2 bases of the junction left unmatched. The CDR3 loop spans 12 amino acids. CDR1 is MDHEN, CDR2 SYDVKM, per germline. Here the CDR3 DNA reads TGTGCCAGCCCAGGGGGCGATCAGCCCCAGCATTTT. Protein product: CASPGGDQPQHF.